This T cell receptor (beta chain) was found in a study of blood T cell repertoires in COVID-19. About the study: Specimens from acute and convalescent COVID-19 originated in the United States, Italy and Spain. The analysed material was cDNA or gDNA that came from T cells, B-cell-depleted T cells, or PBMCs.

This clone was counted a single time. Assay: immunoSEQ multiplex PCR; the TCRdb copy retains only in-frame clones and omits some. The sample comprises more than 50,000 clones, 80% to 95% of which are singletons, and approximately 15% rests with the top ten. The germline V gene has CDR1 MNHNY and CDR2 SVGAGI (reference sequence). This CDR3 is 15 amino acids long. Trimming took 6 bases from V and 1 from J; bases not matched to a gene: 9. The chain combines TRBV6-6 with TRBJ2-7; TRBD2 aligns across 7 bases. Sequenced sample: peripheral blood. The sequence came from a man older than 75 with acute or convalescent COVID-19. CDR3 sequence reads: CASSSVAGASYEQYF. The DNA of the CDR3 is TGTGCCAGCAGCTCCGTGGCGGGAGCATCCTACGAGCAGTACTTC.